Reported below is one TCR beta chain. Recruitment covered fewer than 25 US areas and drew participants whose ages spanned roughly 18 to 100 years. Cohorts were assigned according to the clinical history that participants reported. This sample stems from a study of blood T cell repertoires in COVID-19. Study-level information: T cells, B-cell-depleted T cells, or PBMCs supplied cDNA or gDNA.

Germline values: CDR1 SQVTM, CDR2 ANQGSEA. The V and J ends lost 4 bases and 8 bases, in that order; junction bases with no gene match: 7. The CDR3 is 13 residues long. The data were produced by immunoSEQ multiplex PCR, yet TCRdb's version contains in-frame clones alone and is incomplete. The sample holds around 180,000 clones; around 80% are singletons and the top ten take about 12%. The chain combines TRBV29-1 with TRBJ1-4; TRBD1 matches 7 bases. This clonotype was sampled from a man in his forties or fifties who had recovered from COVID-19. Sequencing was performed on PBMCs or T cells enriched from blood (not recorded which). The chain's CDR3 is CSVVLQGPEKLFF. The DNA of the CDR3 is TGCAGCGTTGTATTACAGGGGCCCGAAAAACTGTTTTTT.